Below are 18 T cell receptor beta chains sequenced from a single sample in a study of long-term antiretroviral therapy in people with HIV. The libraries were made with immunoSEQ v3.0 at survey level. Sequencing used immunoSEQ multiplex PCR; TCRdb keeps in-frame clones, though not all of them. The top ten clones hold 7% to 9% of a sample with 15,000 to 20,000 clones, less than 85% of them seen once. The specimen was unsorted PBMCs, collected at the start of antiretroviral therapy. Every receptor here comes from a young man with HIV.

V is TRBV27 and J is TRBJ2-7; tentatively, D is TRBD2 (5 bases). The CDR3 totals 14 residues. The ends were cut back, 6 bases at V and 4 bases at J, with 16 bases in the middle. CDR1 MNHEY and CDR2 SMNVEV come from the germline V gene (reference sequence). The CDR3 reads CASRGLGVQYEQYF. The CDR3 DNA follows: TGTGCCAGCAGAGGCCTCGGGGTGCAATACGAGCAGTACTTC.

This chain connects TRBV5-4 to TRBJ2-3; 15 bases map to TRBD2. Trimming cost V 2 bases and J 4 bases; bases outside gene matches: 2. The CDR3 is made up of 16 amino acids. Germline V gene data show CDR1 as SGHNT and CDR2 as YYREEE (reference sequence). The DNA of the CDR3 is TGTGCCAGCAGCTTCAGGACTAGCGGGGGGGCAGATACGCAGTATTTT. Protein sequence: CASSFRTSGGADTQYF.

The chain couples TRBV11-2 to TRBJ2-1; TRBD1 matches at 7 bases. The CDR3 consists of 14 residues. The V and J ends lost 1 base and 3 bases, in that order; junction bases with no gene match: 0. From germline, CDR1 is SGHAT and CDR2 FQNNGV. This chain's CDR3 is CASSLAGGYNEQFF. The DNA for the CDR3 is TGTGCCAGCAGCTTAGCAGGGGGCTACAATGAGCAGTTCTTC.

CDR3 in DNA: TGTGCCAGCAGTTTACCTATAGGAATGAACACTGAAGCTTTCTTT. As protein: CASSLPIGMNTEAFF. This chain links TRBV28 with TRBJ1-1; D gene ambiguous. V was cut by 2 bases and J by 0 bases, with 10 bases left in between. The CDR3 runs 15 residues. CDR1 is MDHEN, CDR2 SYDVKM, per germline.

The chain carries TRBV20-1 and TRBJ2-2; D remains unclear. The CDR3 has 8 residues. V lost 4 bases and J 16 bases, leaving 7 bases between the germline ends. CDR1 and CDR2 (germline): DFQATT, SNEGSKA (reference sequence). The CDR3 loop reads CSATKPFF. CDR3 bases: TGCAGTGCTACTAAACCGTTTTTT.

The genes are TRBV9 and TRBJ2-3; D gene unclear. Trimming removed 0 bases from V and 4 bases from J, with 6 bases in between. The CDR3 has 13 residues. From germline, CDR1 is SGDLS and CDR2 YYNGEE. CDR3: CASSVEFPDTQYF. The CDR3 region has the DNA TGTGCCAGCAGCGTAGAGTTCCCAGATACGCAGTATTTT.

This clone was observed a handful of times. The rearrangement links TRBV23-1 to TRBJ2-7; D gene uncertain. TRBV23-1 carries the ORF label, with uncertain function. The V and J ends lost 3 bases and 0 bases respectively, with 9 bases between them. There are 14 residues in the CDR3. The CDR3 region has the DNA TGCGCCAGCAGTCAGCCCTTAAGCTCCTACGAGCAGTACTTC. Its translation is CASSQPLSSYEQYF.

V usage is TRBV6-1 and J usage is TRBJ2-3; 7 bases map to TRBD2. The germline V gene encodes CDR1 MNHNS and CDR2 SASEGT. This CDR3 comprises 15 residues. Trimming at V came to 3 bases and at J to 3 bases, leaving 6 bases not matched to a gene. CDR3 loop: CASSEVGGSTDTQYF. The CDR3 nucleotides read TGTGCCAGCAGTGAGGTCGGGGGGTCAACAGATACGCAGTATTTT.

The chain employs TRBV13 and TRBJ2-1; D is unclear. This CDR3 contains 12 residues. CDR1 and CDR2 from the germline V gene are PRHDT and FYEKMQ (reference sequence). The germline V and J ends were trimmed by 3 bases and 15 bases, with 15 bases remaining between them. The DNA for the CDR3 is TGTGCCAGCAGCTTCGGCAATCCTTCGCGGTTCTTC. It encodes CASSFGNPSRFF.

The chain couples TRBV10-3 to TRBJ1-4, with D hard to call. The germline V gene has CDR1 ENHRY and CDR2 SYGVKD. CDR3 size: 14 residues. V shed 0 bases and J shed 7 bases, with 9 bases lying between them. CDR3 region: CAISESISSEKLFF. In nucleotides, the CDR3 is TGTGCCATCAGTGAGTCGATCAGTAGTGAAAAACTGTTTTTT.

This clone was detected a few times. The chain employs TRBV5-1 and TRBJ1-3, with D unclear. The germline V gene has CDR1 SGHRS and CDR2 YFSETQ. Trimming stripped 1 base from V and 4 bases from J, with 9 bases between. The length of the CDR3 is 14 residues. CDR3 in DNA: TGCGCCAGCAGCTTGACAGTGAACGGAAACACCATATATTTT. Its translation is CASSLTVNGNTIYF.

The table lists this clone with a few counts. The chain recombines TRBV6-5 with TRBJ1-2, with a weak D call TRBD1 (5 bases). Trimming shortened V by 6 bases and J by 8 bases, and 19 bases separated the two germline ends. Germline CDR1 is MNHEY and CDR2 is SVGAGI. The CDR3 totals 14 residues. This CDR3 is CASSKTVGVKGYTF. In DNA, the CDR3 is TGTGCCAGCAGCAAGACCGTAGGGGTAAAGGGCTACACCTTC.

The V and J genes are TRBV30 and TRBJ1-5; maybe TRBD1 (5 bases). The CDR3 loop spans 14 amino acids. Germline CDR1 and CDR2: GTSNPN and SVGIG (reference sequence). The V gene lost 2 bases and the J gene lost 3 bases, with 11 bases spanning the gap. This CDR3 reads CAWSSWDVNQPQHF. The CDR3 bases are TGTGCCTGGAGTTCCTGGGACGTCAATCAGCCCCAGCATTTT.

The V gene is TRBV28, the J gene TRBJ1-1, with TRBD1 matching 7 bases. CDR1 is MDHEN and CDR2 is SYDVKM in the germline V gene. With V trimmed by 8 bases and J by 9 bases, 3 bases remained unmatched. The CDR3 totals 10 residues. CDR3 loop: CASADRKAFF. The DNA for the CDR3 is TGTGCCAGCGCGGACAGGAAAGCTTTCTTT.

This clone was detected only a few times. The chain has TRBV4-1 and TRBJ1-1; D remains unclear. The CDR3 runs to 14 residues. CDR1 is MGHRA and CDR2 is YSYEKL in the germline V gene. V dropped 1 base and J dropped 0 bases, with 6 bases sitting between them. The CDR3 nucleotides are TGCGCCAGCAGCCAAGGGCAGTTGAACACTGAAGCTTTCTTT. This translates into CASSQGQLNTEAFF.

The CDR3: CSVEDGQLRHTTNYGYTF. DNA of the CDR3: TGCAGCGTTGAAGACGGCCAGTTAAGACATACGACTAACTATGGCTACACCTTC. The chain couples TRBV29-1 to TRBJ1-2, with D unclear. V was trimmed by 0 bases and J by 0 bases, leaving 20 bases between them. In germline, CDR1 is SQVTM, CDR2 ANQGSEA. This CDR3 has 18 residues.

There are a few counts of this clone. V usage is TRBV6-5 and J usage is TRBJ1-5; unclear D gene. The CDR3 spans 13 residues. CDR1 MNHEY and CDR2 SVGAGI come from the germline V gene. V was clipped by 6 bases and J by 2 bases, with 8 bases between them. The CDR3 DNA sequence: TGTGCCAGCAGCTCCCGGGGCAATCAGCCCCAGCATTTT. This sequence encodes CASSSRGNQPQHF.

This sequence joins TRBV2 and TRBJ1-2; D call uncertain. Trimming left V 6 bases short and J 3 bases short, with 14 bases between. The CDR3 length is 14 residues. Germline V gene sequence: CDR1 SNHLY, CDR2 FYNNEI. This chain's CDR3 is CASSPMAGDYGYTF. The CDR3, as DNA: TGTGCCAGCAGCCCCATGGCCGGGGACTATGGCTACACCTTC.